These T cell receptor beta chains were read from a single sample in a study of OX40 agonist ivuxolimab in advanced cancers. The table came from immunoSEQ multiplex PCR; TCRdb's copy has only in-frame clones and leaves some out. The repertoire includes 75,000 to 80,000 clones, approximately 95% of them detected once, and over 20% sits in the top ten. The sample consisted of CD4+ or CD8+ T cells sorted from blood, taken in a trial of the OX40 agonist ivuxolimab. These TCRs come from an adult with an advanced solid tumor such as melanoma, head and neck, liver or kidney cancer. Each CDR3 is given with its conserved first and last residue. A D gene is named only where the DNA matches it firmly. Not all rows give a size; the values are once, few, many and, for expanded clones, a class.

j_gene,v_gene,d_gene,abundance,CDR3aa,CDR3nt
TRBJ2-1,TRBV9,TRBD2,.,CASSPTGASGGAAYNEQFF,TGTGCCAGCAGCCCCACCGGGGCTAGCGGGGGGGCCGCCTACAATGAGCAGTTCTTC
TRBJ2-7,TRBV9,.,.,CASSVRGGSSYEQYF,TGTGCCAGCAGCGTACGAGGCGGTAGCTCCTACGAGCAGTACTTC
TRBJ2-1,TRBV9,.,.,CASSGRGTVSSYNEQFF,TGTGCCAGCAGCGGACGAGGGACGGTGAGCTCCTACAATGAGCAGTTCTTC
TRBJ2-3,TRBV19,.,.,CASSIGTDTQYF,TGTGCCAGTAGTATAGGAACAGATACGCAGTATTTT
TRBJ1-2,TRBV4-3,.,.,CASSQDTGYYGYTF,TGCGCCAGCAGCCAAGATACAGGGTACTATGGCTACACCTTC
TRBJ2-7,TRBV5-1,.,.,CASSLDSQGLLYEQYF,TGCGCCAGCAGCTTGGACTCACAGGGTTTGCTGTACGAGCAGTACTTC
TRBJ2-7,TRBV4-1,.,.,CASSQGRLSYEQYF,TGCGCCAGCAGCCAAGGTCGGCTATCCTACGAGCAGTACTTC
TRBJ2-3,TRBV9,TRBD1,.,CASRSGQGGADTQYF,TGTGCCAGCAGATCAGGACAGGGGGGCGCAGATACGCAGTATTTT
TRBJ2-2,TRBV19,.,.,CASSIKNTGELFF,TGTGCCAGTAGTATAAAGAACACCGGGGAGCTGTTTTTT
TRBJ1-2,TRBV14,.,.,CASSQAGLVADGYTF,TGTGCCAGCAGCCAAGCGGGTCTGGTTGCCGATGGCTACACCTTC
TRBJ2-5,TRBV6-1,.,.,CASSEGQPETQYF,TGTGCCAGCAGTGAAGGCCAGCCGGAGACCCAGTACTTC
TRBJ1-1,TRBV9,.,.,CASSSFGGTEAFF,TGTGCCAGCAGCTCGTTTGGGGGCACTGAAGCTTTCTTT
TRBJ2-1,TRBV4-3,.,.,CASSQASSSYNEQFF,TGCGCCAGCAGCCAGGCTTCCAGCTCCTACAATGAGCAGTTCTTC
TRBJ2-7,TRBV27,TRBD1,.,CASAYRTGQLAYEQYF,TGTGCCAGCGCTTACAGGACAGGGCAATTGGCTTACGAGCAGTACTTC
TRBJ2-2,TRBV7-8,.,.,CASSLTAPGELFF,TGTGCCAGCAGCTTAACGGCTCCCGGGGAGCTGTTTTTT
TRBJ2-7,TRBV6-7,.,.,CASSYSKTGFYASYEQYF,TGTGCCAGCAGTTACTCGAAGACTGGTTTCTACGCCTCCTACGAGCAGTACTTC
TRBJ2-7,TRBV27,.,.,CASSFGGEQYF,TGTGCCAGCAGTTTTGGAGGCGAGCAGTACTTC
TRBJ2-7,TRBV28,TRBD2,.,CAISGTRRYEQYF,TGTGCCATTTCCGGGACTAGACGTTACGAGCAGTACTTC
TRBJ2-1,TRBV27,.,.,CASGRDGYNEQFF,TGTGCCAGCGGCCGGGACGGCTACAATGAGCAGTTCTTC
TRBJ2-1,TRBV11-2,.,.,CASSLVLEGVGPYNEQFF,TGTGCCAGCAGCTTAGTCTTGGAGGGGGTGGGCCCCTACAATGAGCAGTTCTTC
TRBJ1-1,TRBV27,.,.,CASSPSPPWTMNTEAFF,TGTGCCAGCAGTCCGAGTCCCCCGTGGACTATGAACACTGAAGCTTTCTTT
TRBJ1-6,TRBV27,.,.,CASSFLANPYNSPLHF,TGTGCCAGCAGTTTTTTAGCAAACCCCTATAATTCACCCCTCCACTTT
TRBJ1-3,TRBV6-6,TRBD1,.,CASSSDRVGVDTIYF,TGTGCCAGCAGTTCGGACAGGGTGGGTGTGGACACCATATATTTT
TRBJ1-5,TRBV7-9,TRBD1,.,CASSTGQGAISNQPQHF,TGTGCCAGCAGCACGGGACAGGGGGCCATCAGCAATCAGCCCCAGCATTTT
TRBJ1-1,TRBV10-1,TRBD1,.,CASSDTGTANTEAFF,TGCGCCAGCAGTGACACCGGGACAGCAAACACTGAAGCTTTCTTT
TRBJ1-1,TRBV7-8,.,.,CASTLENTEAFF,TGTGCCAGCACGTTAGAAAACACTGAAGCTTTCTTT
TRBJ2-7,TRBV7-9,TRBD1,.,CASTSGTGEDEQYF,TGTGCCAGCACCTCGGGGACAGGGGAGGACGAGCAGTACTTC
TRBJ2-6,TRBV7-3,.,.,CASSIWTFSGANVLTF,TGTGCCAGCAGCATCTGGACTTTCTCCGGGGCCAACGTCCTGACTTTC
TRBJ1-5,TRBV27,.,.,CAAGLLSNQPQHF,TGTGCCGCGGGGCTTTTGAGCAATCAGCCCCAGCATTTT
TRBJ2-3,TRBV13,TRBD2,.,CASSSRGSAGLAGVTDTQYF,TGTGCCAGCAGCTCGAGAGGGTCGGCGGGACTAGCGGGAGTCACAGATACGCAGTATTTT
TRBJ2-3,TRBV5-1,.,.,CASSLGGRITDTQYF,TGCGCCAGCAGCTTAGGGGGACGGATCACAGATACGCAGTATTTT
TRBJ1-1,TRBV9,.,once,CASSVAGQMNTEAFF,TGTGCCAGCAGCGTAGCTGGTCAGATGAACACTGAAGCTTTCTTT
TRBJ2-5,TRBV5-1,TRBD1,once,CASSLANWQGAGETQYF,TGCGCCAGCAGCTTGGCCAATTGGCAGGGGGCAGGAGAGACCCAGTACTTC
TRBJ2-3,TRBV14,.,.,CASSQDEGPDTQYF,TGTGCCAGCAGCCAAGATGAGGGGCCAGATACGCAGTATTTT
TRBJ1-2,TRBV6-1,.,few,CASRTGDHSDGYTF,TGTGCCAGCAGAACAGGTGACCACTCCGATGGCTACACCTTC
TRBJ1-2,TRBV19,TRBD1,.,CASSIGTGDYGYTF,TGTGCCAGTAGTATCGGGACAGGGGACTATGGCTACACCTTC
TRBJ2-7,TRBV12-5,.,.,CASGLVLRDRKYEQYF,TGTGCTAGTGGTTTGGTTCTCCGCGACAGAAAATACGAGCAGTACTTC
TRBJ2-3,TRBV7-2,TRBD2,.,CASRSAPGLAEADTQYF,TGTGCCAGCAGATCAGCCCCGGGACTAGCGGAGGCCGATACGCAGTATTTT
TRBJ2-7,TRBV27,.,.,CASSPWGDPPYEQYF,TGTGCCAGCAGCCCCTGGGGGGACCCGCCCTACGAGCAGTACTTC
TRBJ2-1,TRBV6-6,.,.,CASSYSVRVDDNEQFF,TGTGCCAGCAGTTACTCAGTCAGGGTAGATGACAATGAGCAGTTCTTC
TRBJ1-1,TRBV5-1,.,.,CASSLRVEQEAFF,TGCGCCAGCAGCTTGAGGGTAGAACAAGAAGCTTTCTTT
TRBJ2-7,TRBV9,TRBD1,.,CASSHRGMNEQYF,TGTGCCAGCAGCCACAGGGGTATGAACGAGCAGTACTTC
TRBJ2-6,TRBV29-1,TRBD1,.,CSVLGGTGGSGANVLTF,TGCAGCGTTCTCGGTGGGACAGGGGGATCTGGGGCCAACGTCCTGACTTTC
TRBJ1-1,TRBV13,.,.,CASSPTGLTEAFF,TGTGCCAGCAGCCCAACAGGGTTGACTGAAGCTTTCTTT
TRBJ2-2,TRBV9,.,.,CASSVGGPTGELFF,TGTGCCAGCAGCGTAGGGGGGCCCACCGGGGAGCTGTTTTTT
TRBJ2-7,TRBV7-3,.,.,CASSPGGGIGNEQYF,TGTGCCAGCAGCCCAGGGGGGGGAATTGGGAACGAGCAGTACTTC
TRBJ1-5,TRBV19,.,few,CATNWGSNQPQHF,TGTGCCACTAACTGGGGAAGCAATCAGCCCCAGCATTTT
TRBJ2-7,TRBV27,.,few,CASSLIPGIAYEQYF,TGTGCCAGCAGTCTGATACCAGGGATCGCCTACGAGCAGTACTTC
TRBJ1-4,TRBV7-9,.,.,CASSLFREGREKLFF,TGTGCCAGCAGCTTATTTAGGGAAGGGCGTGAAAAACTGTTTTTT
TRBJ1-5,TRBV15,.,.,CATSRRDNSNQPQHF,TGTGCCACCAGCAGACGGGACAATAGCAATCAGCCCCAGCATTTT
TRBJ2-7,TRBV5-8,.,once,CASSLAGFSSYEQYF,TGTGCCAGCAGCTTGGCCGGGTTCAGCTCCTACGAGCAGTACTTC
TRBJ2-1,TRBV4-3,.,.,CASSQDSGTEQFF,TGCGCCAGCAGCCAAGATTCTGGGACAGAGCAGTTCTTC
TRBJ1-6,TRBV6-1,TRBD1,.,CASSEGTGDNSPLHF,TGTGCCAGCAGTGAAGGGACAGGGGATAATTCACCCCTCCACTTT